The clone carrying this T cell receptor beta chain was observed a handful of times. The data were taken from a study of early T cells in non-severe SARS-CoV-2 infection. Unique molecular identifiers were affixed to single, distinct cDNA molecules. Each CDR3 protein is one row after TCRdb ran MiXCR on the 5' RACE reads. The sample lists more than 45,000 distinct CDR3 sequences, over 10% occurring once. The CDR3 runs 16 residues. Trimming at V came to 3 bases and at J to 1 base, leaving 4 bases not matched to a gene. From germline, CDR1 is LNHDA and CDR2 SQIVND (reference sequence). Sequencing was carried out using whole blood. The rearrangement links TRBV19 to TRBJ2-2; 8 nucleotides line up with TRBD1. This clonotype originated in an adult who was a healthcare worker with PCR-confirmed SARS-CoV-2 infection or an uninfected control (not recorded which). The CDR3 reads CASSIPGTGNTGELFF. The CDR3 region has the DNA TGTGCCAGTAGTATTCCCGGGACAGGGAACACCGGGGAGCTGTTTTTT.